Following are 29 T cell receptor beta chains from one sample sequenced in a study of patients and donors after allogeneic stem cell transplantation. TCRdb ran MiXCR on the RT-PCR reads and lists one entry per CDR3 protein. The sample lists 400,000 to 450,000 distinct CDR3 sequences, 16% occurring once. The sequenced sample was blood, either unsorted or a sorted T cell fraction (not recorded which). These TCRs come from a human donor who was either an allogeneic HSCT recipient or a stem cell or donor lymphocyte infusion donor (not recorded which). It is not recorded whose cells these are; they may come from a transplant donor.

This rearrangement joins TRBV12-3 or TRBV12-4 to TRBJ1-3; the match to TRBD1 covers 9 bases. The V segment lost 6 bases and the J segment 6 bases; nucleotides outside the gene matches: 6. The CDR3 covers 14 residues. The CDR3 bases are TGTGCCAGCAGCGACCGGGACAGGGAAAACACCATATATTTT. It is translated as CASSDRDRENTIYF.

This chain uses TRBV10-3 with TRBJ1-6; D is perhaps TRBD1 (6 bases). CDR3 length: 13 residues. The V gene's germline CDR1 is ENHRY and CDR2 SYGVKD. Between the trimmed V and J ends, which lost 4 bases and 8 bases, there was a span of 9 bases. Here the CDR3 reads CAISVGGDSPLHF. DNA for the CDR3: TGTGCCATCAGTGTAGGGGGTGATTCACCCCTCCACTTT.

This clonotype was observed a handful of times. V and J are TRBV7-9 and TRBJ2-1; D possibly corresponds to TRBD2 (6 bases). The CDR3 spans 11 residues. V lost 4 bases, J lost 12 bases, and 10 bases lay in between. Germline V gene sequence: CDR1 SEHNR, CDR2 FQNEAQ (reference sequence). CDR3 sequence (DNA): TGTGCCAGCAGCTCCCACGGGGGGCAGTTCTTC. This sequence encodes CASSSHGGQFF.

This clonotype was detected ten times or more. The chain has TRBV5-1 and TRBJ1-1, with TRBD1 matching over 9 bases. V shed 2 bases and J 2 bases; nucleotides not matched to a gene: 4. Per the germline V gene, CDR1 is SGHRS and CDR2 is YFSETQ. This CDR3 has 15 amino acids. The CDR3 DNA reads TGCGCCAGCAGCTTCGCGGACAGGGGCAACACTGAAGCTTTCTTT. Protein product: CASSFADRGNTEAFF.

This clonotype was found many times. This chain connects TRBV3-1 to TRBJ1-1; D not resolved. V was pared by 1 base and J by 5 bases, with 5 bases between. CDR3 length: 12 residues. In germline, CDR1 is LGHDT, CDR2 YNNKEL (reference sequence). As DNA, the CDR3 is TGTGCCAGCAGCCAAGCCAGGACTGAAGCTTTCTTT. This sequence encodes CASSQARTEAFF. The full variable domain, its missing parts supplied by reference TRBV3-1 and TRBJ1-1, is DTAVSQTPKYLVTQMGNDKSIKCEQNLGHDTMYWYKQDSKKFLKIMFSYNNKELIINETVPNRFSPKSPDKAHLNLHINSLELGDSAVYFCASSQARTEAFFGQGTRLTVV.

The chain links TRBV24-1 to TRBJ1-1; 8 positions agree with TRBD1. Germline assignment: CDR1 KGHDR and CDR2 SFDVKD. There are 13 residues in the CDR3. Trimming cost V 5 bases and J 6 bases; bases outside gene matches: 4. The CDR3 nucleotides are TGTGCCACCAGTGGCCAGGGGGCCGCTGAAGCTTTCTTT. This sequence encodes CATSGQGAAEAFF.

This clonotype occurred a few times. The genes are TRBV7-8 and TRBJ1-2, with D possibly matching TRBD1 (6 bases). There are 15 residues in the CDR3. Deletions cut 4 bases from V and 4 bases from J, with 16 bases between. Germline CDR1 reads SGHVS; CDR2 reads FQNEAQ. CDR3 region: CASSSQGDRSYGYTF. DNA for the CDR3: TGTGCCAGCAGCTCACAGGGCGACCGTTCCTATGGCTACACCTTC.

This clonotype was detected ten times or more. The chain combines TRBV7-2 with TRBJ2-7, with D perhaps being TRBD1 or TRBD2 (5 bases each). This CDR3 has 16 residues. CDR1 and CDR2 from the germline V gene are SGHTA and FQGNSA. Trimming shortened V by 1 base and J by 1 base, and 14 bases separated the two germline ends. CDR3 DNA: TGTGCCAGCAGCTTAGTGGGGCTAGCCCCTTCCTACGAGCAGTACTTC. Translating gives CASSLVGLAPSYEQYF.

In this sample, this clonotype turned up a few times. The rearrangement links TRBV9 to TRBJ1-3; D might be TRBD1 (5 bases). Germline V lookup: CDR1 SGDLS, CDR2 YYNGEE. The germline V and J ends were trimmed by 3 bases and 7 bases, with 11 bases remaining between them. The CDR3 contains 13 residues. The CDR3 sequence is CASSEVGGNTIYF. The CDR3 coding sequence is TGTGCCAGCAGCGAAGTGGGGGGGAACACCATATATTTT.

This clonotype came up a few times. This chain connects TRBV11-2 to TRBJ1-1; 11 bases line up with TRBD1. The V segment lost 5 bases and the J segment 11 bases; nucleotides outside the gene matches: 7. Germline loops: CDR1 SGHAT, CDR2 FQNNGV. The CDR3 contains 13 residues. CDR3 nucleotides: TGTGCCAGCAGCGTCGGGACAGGGGGTTTGGCTTTCTTT. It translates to CASSVGTGGLAFF.

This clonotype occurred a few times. CDR3 sequence: CASSQVASTGGSYEQYF. CDR3 coding DNA: TGTGCCAGCAGCCAAGTGGCGTCTACAGGGGGGTCCTACGAGCAGTACTTC. This chain connects TRBV3-1 to TRBJ2-7; the match to TRBD1 covers 8 bases. There are 17 residues in the CDR3. CDR1 and CDR2 (germline): LGHDT, YNNKEL (reference sequence). V was clipped by 1 base and J by 1 base; unmatched bases: 9.

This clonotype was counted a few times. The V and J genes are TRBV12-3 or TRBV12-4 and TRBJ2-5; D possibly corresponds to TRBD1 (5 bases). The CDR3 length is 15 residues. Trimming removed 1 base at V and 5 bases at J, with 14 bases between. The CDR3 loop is CASSLGTPPGETQYF. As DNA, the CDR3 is TGTGCCAGCAGTTTAGGGACACCCCCCGGGGAGACCCAGTACTTC.

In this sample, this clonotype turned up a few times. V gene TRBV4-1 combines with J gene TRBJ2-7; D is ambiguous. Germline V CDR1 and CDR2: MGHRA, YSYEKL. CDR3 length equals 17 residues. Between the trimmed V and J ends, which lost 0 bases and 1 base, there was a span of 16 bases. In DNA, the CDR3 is TGCGCCAGCAGCCAAGATCGAGCAGGTACCGTTTCCTACGAGCAGTACTTC. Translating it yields CASSQDRAGTVSYEQYF.

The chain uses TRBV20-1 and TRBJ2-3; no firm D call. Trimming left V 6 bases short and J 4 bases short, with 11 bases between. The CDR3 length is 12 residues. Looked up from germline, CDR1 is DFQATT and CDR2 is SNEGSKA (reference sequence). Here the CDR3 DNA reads TGCAGTGCCCCCTGGACGTCAGATACGCAGTATTTT. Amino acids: CSAPWTSDTQYF.

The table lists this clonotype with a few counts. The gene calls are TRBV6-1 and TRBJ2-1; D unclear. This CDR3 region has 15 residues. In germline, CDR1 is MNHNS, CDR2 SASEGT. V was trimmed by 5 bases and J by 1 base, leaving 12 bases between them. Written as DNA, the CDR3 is TGTGCCAGCAGTACCCGAGACGGTTCCTACAATGAGCAGTTCTTC. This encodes CASSTRDGSYNEQFF.

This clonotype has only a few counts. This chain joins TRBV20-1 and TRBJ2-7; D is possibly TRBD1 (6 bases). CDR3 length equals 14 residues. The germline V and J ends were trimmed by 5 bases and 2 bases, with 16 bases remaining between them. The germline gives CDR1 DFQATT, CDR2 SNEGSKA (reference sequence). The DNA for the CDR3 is TGCAGTGCTCGTGGACAGCCGGCTACCTACGAGCAGTACTTC. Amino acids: CSARGQPATYEQYF.

Here the CDR3 DNA reads TGCAGTGCTAGGTCTCCGGGACAGGGCTTTGGGAGCAATCAGCCCCAGCATTTT. Amino acids: CSARSPGQGFGSNQPQHF. V is TRBV20-1 and J is TRBJ1-5, with 9 bases aligning to TRBD1. CDR1 DFQATT and CDR2 SNEGSKA come from the germline V gene (reference sequence). Germline trimming cut 3 bases from V and 1 base from J; bases unmatched to any gene: 13. This CDR3 has 18 amino acids.

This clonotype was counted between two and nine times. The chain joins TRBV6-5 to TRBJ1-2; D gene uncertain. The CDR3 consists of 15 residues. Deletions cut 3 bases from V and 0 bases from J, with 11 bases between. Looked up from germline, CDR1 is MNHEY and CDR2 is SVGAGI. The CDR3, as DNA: TGTGCCAGCAGTTATTTGAGCGCCCCTAACTATGGCTACACCTTC. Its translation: CASSYLSAPNYGYTF.

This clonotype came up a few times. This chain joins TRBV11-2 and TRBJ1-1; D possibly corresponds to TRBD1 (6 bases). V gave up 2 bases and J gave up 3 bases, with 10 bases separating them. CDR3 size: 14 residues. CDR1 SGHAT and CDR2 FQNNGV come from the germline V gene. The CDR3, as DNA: TGTGCCAGCAGCTTAAACAGGGTGCACACTGAAGCTTTCTTT. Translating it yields CASSLNRVHTEAFF. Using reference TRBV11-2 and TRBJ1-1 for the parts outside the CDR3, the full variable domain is EAGVAQSPRYKIIEKRQSVAFWCNPISGHATLYWYQQILGQGPKLLIQFQNNGVVDDSQLPKDRFSAERLKGVDSTLKIQPAKLEDSAVYLCASSLNRVHTEAFFGQGTRLTVV.

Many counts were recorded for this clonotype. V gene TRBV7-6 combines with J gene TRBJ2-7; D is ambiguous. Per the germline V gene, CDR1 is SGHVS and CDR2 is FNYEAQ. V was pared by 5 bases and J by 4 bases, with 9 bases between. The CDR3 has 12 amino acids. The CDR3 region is CASSPDGYEQYF. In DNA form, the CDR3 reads TGTGCCAGCAGCCCGGACGGTTACGAGCAGTACTTC.

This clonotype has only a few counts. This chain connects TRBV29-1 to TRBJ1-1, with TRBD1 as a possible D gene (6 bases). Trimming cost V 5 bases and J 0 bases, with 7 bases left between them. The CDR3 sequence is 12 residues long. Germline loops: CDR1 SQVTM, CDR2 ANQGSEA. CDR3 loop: CSVRGLNTEAFF. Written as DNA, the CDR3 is TGCAGCGTTCGGGGGCTGAACACTGAAGCTTTCTTT.

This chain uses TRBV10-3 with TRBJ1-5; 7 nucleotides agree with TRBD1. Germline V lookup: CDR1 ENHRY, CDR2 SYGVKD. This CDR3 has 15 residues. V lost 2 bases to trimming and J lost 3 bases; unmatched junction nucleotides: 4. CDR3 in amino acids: CAISERDRDNQPQHF. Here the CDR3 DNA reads TGTGCCATCAGTGAGAGAGACAGGGACAATCAGCCCCAGCATTTT.

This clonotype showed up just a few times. CDR3: CASRLWRGGNTGELFF. As DNA, the CDR3 is TGTGCCAGCAGGCTATGGCGGGGGGGGAACACCGGGGAGCTGTTTTTT. The gene calls are TRBV28 and TRBJ2-2; 9 bases align to TRBD2. Trimming took 6 bases from V and 1 from J; bases not matched to a gene: 6. The germline V gene has CDR1 MDHEN and CDR2 SYDVKM. The CDR3 is made up of 16 amino acids.

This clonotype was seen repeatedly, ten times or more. CDR3 residues: CASSQDEARSYEQYF. CDR3 nucleotides: TGCGCCAGCAGCCAAGATGAAGCGCGCTCCTACGAGCAGTACTTC. The chain carries TRBV4-1 and TRBJ2-7; no clear D. Germline lookup yields CDR1 MGHRA and CDR2 YSYEKL. Trimming cost V 0 bases and J 0 bases, with 9 bases left between them. This CDR3 spans 15 amino acids.

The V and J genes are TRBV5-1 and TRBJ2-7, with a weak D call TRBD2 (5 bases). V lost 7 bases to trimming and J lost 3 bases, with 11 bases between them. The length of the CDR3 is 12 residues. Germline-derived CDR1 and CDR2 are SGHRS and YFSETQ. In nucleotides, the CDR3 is TGCGCCAGCGGCGGCGGGCGCTACGAGCAGTACTTC. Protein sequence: CASGGGRYEQYF.

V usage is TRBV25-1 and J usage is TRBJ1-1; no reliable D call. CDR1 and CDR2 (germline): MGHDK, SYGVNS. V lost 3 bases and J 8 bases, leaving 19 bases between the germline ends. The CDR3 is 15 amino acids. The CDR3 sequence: CASSDLGRGSGEAFF. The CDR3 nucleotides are TGTGCCAGCAGTGACCTCGGACGGGGATCCGGGGAAGCTTTCTTT.

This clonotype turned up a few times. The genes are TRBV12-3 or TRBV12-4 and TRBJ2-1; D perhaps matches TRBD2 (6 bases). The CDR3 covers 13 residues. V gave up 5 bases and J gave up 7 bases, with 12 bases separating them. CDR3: CASSLRDLNEQFF. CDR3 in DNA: TGTGCCAGCAGTCTGAGGGACTTGAATGAGCAGTTCTTC.

The CDR3 DNA sequence: TGTGCCAGCAGCTCCACGGTGGTCGGGCATGAGCAGTTCTTC. This translates into CASSSTVVGHEQFF. The genes are TRBV11-2 and TRBJ2-1; no firm D call. V was clipped by 4 bases and J by 8 bases, with 15 bases between them. The CDR3 is made up of 14 amino acids. Per the germline V gene, CDR1 is SGHAT and CDR2 is FQNNGV.

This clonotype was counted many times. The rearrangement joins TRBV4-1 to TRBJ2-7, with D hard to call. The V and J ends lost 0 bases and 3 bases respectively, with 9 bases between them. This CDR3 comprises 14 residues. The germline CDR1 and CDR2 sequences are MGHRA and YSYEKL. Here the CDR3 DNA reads TGCGCCAGCAGCCAAGATGAGGTGGACTACGAGCAGTACTTC. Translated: CASSQDEVDYEQYF.